Below are 24 T cell receptor beta chains sequenced from a single sample in a study of blood T cell repertoires in COVID-19. Profiled with immunoSEQ multiplex PCR; TCRdb holds only in-frame clones, not every one. The data show about 96,000 clones, 70% to 85% seen once. Sequenced: peripheral blood. All receptors come from a woman aged 60-70 years with acute or convalescent COVID-19.

In its sample, this clone was seen a few times. The chain uses TRBV19 and TRBJ2-5; unclear D gene. CDR1 is LNHDA, CDR2 SQIVND, per germline (reference sequence). V was trimmed by 1 base and J by 4 bases, leaving 7 bases between them. CDR3 length: 13 amino acids. The CDR3 DNA sequence: TGTGCCAGTAGTATAGGACAACGAGAGACCCAGTACTTC. Encoded protein: CASSIGQRETQYF.

The chain couples TRBV11-3 to TRBJ1-1; tentatively, D is TRBD1 (5 bases). V lost 5 bases and J 7 bases, leaving 11 bases between the germline ends. This CDR3 spans 12 amino acids. Germline CDR1 SGHNT, CDR2 YENEEA. The CDR3 reads CASSPRQREAFF. CDR3 in DNA: TGTGCCAGCAGCCCAAGACAGCGTGAAGCTTTCTTT.

The chain carries TRBV6-5 and TRBJ1-1; unclear D gene. The CDR3 contains 16 residues. CDR1 and CDR2 from the germline V gene are MNHEY and SVGAGI. Trimming removed 2 bases at V and 0 bases at J, with 13 bases between. DNA of the CDR3: TGTGCCAGCAGTTACCGCCACGCGTCACTGAACACTGAAGCTTTCTTT. Its protein product is CASSYRHASLNTEAFF.

The V and J genes are TRBV7-2 and TRBJ2-7; TRBD1 aligns across 7 bases. After removal of 4 bases from V and 1 base from J, the junction contained 4 bases not matched to a gene. This CDR3 has 14 residues. Germline values: CDR1 SGHTA, CDR2 FQGNSA. The DNA for the CDR3 is TGTGCCAGCAGCTACCGGGACAGATCCTACGAGCAGTACTTC. It encodes CASSYRDRSYEQYF.

CDR3 amino acids: CSVALSGANVLTF. DNA for the CDR3: TGCAGCGTTGCCCTCTCTGGGGCCAACGTCCTGACTTTC. The chain links TRBV29-1 to TRBJ2-6, with unresolved D. Trimming cost V 4 bases and J 0 bases, with 4 bases left between them. There are 13 residues in the CDR3. Germline assignment: CDR1 SQVTM and CDR2 ANQGSEA. Together with reference TRBV29-1 and TRBJ2-6, the CDR3 gives the full variable domain: SAVISQKPSRDICQRGTSLTIQCQVDSQVTMMFWYRQQPGQSLTLIATANQGSEATYESGFVIDKFPISRPNLTFSTLTVSNMSPEDSSIYLCSVALSGANVLTFGAGSRLTVL.

The chain employs TRBV7-2 and TRBJ1-2; 10 nucleotides agree with TRBD1. CDR1 is SGHTA and CDR2 is FQGNSA in the germline V gene. Trimming removed 5 bases from V and 5 bases from J; junction bases left unmatched: 5. The CDR3 has 14 residues. DNA of the CDR3: TGTGCCAGCAGCCCACCGGGACAGGGGTATGGCTACACCTTC. This encodes CASSPPGQGYGYTF. Looking up the rest from reference TRBV7-2 and TRBJ1-2 gives the full variable domain: GAGVSQSPSNKVTEKGKDVELRCDPISGHTALYWYRQSLGQGLEFLIYFQGNSAPDKSGLPSDRFSAERTGGSVSTLTIQRTQQEDSAVYLCASSPPGQGYGYTFGSGTRLTVV.

This clone was seen a few times. The rearrangement uses TRBV28 and TRBJ1-6, with a possible D match to TRBD1 (5 bases). This CDR3 region has 12 residues. In germline, CDR1 is MDHEN, CDR2 SYDVKM. Trimming took 1 base from V and 13 from J, leaving 8 bases between them. The CDR3 DNA follows: TGTGCCAGCAGTTTATTAAGGGGTCCCCTCCACTTT. It encodes CASSLLRGPLHF.

J is TRBJ2-1 and V is TRBV11-2; 11 positions match TRBD1. The V and J ends lost 5 bases and 6 bases, in that order; junction bases with no gene match: 9. Per the germline V gene, CDR1 is SGHAT and CDR2 is FQNNGV. CDR3 length: 16 amino acids. The CDR3 region is CASSKRTGGASNEQFF. DNA for the CDR3: TGTGCCAGCAGCAAGAGGACAGGGGGCGCGAGCAATGAGCAGTTCTTC.

This chain links TRBV9 with TRBJ2-7, with 7 positions matching TRBD1. This CDR3 has 15 residues. Unmatched junction bases numbered 9, after V lost 3 bases and J lost 3 bases. Germline CDR1 and CDR2: SGDLS and YYNGEE. Here the CDR3 DNA reads TGTGCCAGCAGCGGAGGGGAGACAGGGCTCTACGAGCAGTACTTC. It translates to CASSGGETGLYEQYF. The whole variable domain, remainder taken from reference TRBV9 and TRBJ2-7, is DSGVTQTPKHLITATGQRVTLRCSPRSGDLSVYWYQQSLDQGLQFLIQYYNGEERAKGNILERFSAQQFPDLHSELNLSSLELGDSALYFCASSGGETGLYEQYFGPGTRLTVT.

The V call is TRBV6-6, the J call TRBJ2-2, with 11 bases that match TRBD1. The J segment lost 1 base and the V segment lost 5 bases, leaving 6 bases of the junction unmatched. The CDR3 runs 17 residues. Germline lookup yields CDR1 MNHNY and CDR2 SVGAGI (reference sequence). DNA of the CDR3: TGTGCCAGCAGTCGATCCGGGACAGGGGGGAACACCGGGGAGCTGTTTTTT. Residues: CASSRSGTGGNTGELFF.

This chain links TRBV15 with TRBJ1-2, with unresolved D. Germline values: CDR1 LNHNV, CDR2 YYDKDF (reference sequence). CDR3 length: 17 amino acids. V dropped 0 bases and J dropped 8 bases, with 22 bases sitting between them. CDR3 DNA: TGTGCCACCAGCAGAGATCTCCTTTTGGCGGCGAAGAGGGGCTACACCTTC. It yields the protein CATSRDLLLAAKRGYTF.

The chain recombines TRBV3-1 (or the pseudogene TRBV3-2) with TRBJ2-7, with 9 nucleotides matching TRBD2. CDR1 is LGHDT, CDR2 YNNKEL, per germline (reference sequence). V lost 1 base, J lost 2 bases, and 3 bases stayed unmatched. The CDR3 has 15 amino acids. The CDR3 sequence: CASSQGLAATYEQYF. DNA for the CDR3: TGTGCCAGCAGCCAAGGACTAGCGGCTACCTACGAGCAGTACTTC.

This rearrangement joins TRBV4-2 to TRBJ1-4; D is unresolved. The CDR3 is 16 amino acids. V was clipped by 0 bases and J by 8 bases, with 16 bases between them. Germline CDR1 LGHNA, CDR2 YNFKEQ. CDR3 loop: CASSQDVATAGEKLFF. In nucleotides, the CDR3 is TGTGCCAGCAGCCAAGATGTAGCGACGGCCGGGGAAAAACTGTTTTTT.

This rearrangement joins TRBV4-1 to TRBJ1-1; maybe TRBD1 (5 bases). The V and J ends lost 1 base and 0 bases respectively, with 15 bases between them. The germline gives CDR1 MGHRA, CDR2 YSYEKL. This CDR3 contains 17 residues. CDR3: CASSQGRSAGMNTEAFF. CDR3 sequence (DNA): TGCGCCAGCAGCCAAGGTAGGTCGGCAGGGATGAACACTGAAGCTTTCTTT.

This chain connects TRBV3-1 (or the pseudogene TRBV3-2) to TRBJ2-2; 8 bases are a match to TRBD1. The CDR3 has 15 residues. Germline V gives CDR1 LGHDT, CDR2 YNNKEL (reference sequence). V shed 5 bases, J shed 3 bases, and the junction held 5 bases outside the gene matches. CDR3 residues: CASSFTGGHTGELFF. CDR3 in DNA: TGTGCCAGCAGCTTTACAGGGGGGCACACCGGGGAGCTGTTTTTT.

In nucleotides, the CDR3 is TGTGCCAGCAGTTACTTGAGGCTAGCGGGGGGACGGCAGTACTTC. It codes for CASSYLRLAGGRQYF. The chain uses TRBV6-2 or TRBV6-3 and TRBJ2-7, with 11 bases aligning to TRBD2. Germline V gene sequence: CDR1 MNHEY, CDR2 SVGEGT. J was trimmed by 9 bases and V by 1 base; bases with no gene match: 8. There are 15 residues in the CDR3.

The chain combines TRBV7-9 with TRBJ2-7; the match to TRBD2 covers 12 bases. The V gene end was trimmed by 1 base and the J gene end by 4 bases; junction bases not matched to a gene: 8. The germline V gene encodes CDR1 SEHNR and CDR2 FQNEAQ (reference sequence). CDR3 length: 17 amino acids. For the CDR3, the DNA is TGTGCCAGCAGCTTAGACACTAGCGGGGGGATCAAGTACGAGCAGTACTTC. It is translated as CASSLDTSGGIKYEQYF.

The genes are TRBV21-1 and TRBJ1-5; TRBD1 is the table's D call, not checked against the DNA. TRBV21-1 is marked as a pseudogene. CDR3 length equals 16 residues. This CDR3 is CASSTADRVPFLPQHF. The DNA for the CDR3 is TGTGCCAGCAGCACCGCGGACAGGGTCCCATTTTTGCCCCAGCATTTT.

This clone has just a few counts. The chain recombines TRBV11-2 with TRBJ1-2; no clear D gene. The CDR3 has 15 amino acids. Germline V gene sequence: CDR1 SGHAT, CDR2 FQNNGV. Trimming left V 5 bases short and J 1 base short, with 14 bases between. For the CDR3, the DNA is TGTGCCAGCAGCCCCACCGGCAGGATTAACTATGGCTACACCTTC. Residues: CASSPTGRINYGYTF.

This clone was recorded only once. CDR3 sequence reads: CASSPDRDYGYTF. The CDR3 DNA is TGTGCCAGCAGTCCCGACAGAGACTATGGCTACACCTTC. The chain couples TRBV6-5 to TRBJ1-2, with TRBD1 as a possible D gene (5 bases). The germline CDR1 and CDR2 sequences are MNHEY and SVGAGI. V gave up 5 bases and J gave up 3 bases, with 10 bases separating them. The CDR3 totals 13 residues.

The chain recombines TRBV5-1 with TRBJ2-3, with 7 bases identical to TRBD2. The CDR3 length is 18 residues. Germline-derived CDR1 and CDR2 are SGHRS and YFSETQ. J gave up 6 bases and V 4 bases, and 20 bases lay outside the gene matches. The CDR3 protein is CASSPRGLAVLYGDTQYF. The CDR3 DNA follows: TGCGCCAGCAGCCCGAGGGGTCTAGCGGTTCTATACGGGGATACGCAGTATTTT.

The chain recombines TRBV5-1 with TRBJ1-4, with TRBD1 identical over 7 bases. Germline CDR1 is SGHRS and CDR2 is YFSETQ. The CDR3 consists of 15 residues. V lost 3 bases to trimming and J lost 0 bases; unmatched junction nucleotides: 2. The chain's CDR3 is CASSWGQSTNEKLFF. CDR3 DNA sequence: TGCGCCAGCAGCTGGGGACAGTCAACTAATGAAAAACTGTTTTTT. The full variable domain, with the rest looked up from reference TRBV5-1 and TRBJ1-4, is KAGVTQTPRYLIKTRGQQVTLSCSPISGHRSVSWYQQTPGQGLQFLFEYFSETQRNKGNFPGRFSGRQFSNSRSEMNVSTLELGDSALYLCASSWGQSTNEKLFFGSGTQLSVL.

The chain recombines TRBV6-5 with TRBJ1-6; a possible D gene is TRBD1 (6 bases). Germline V gene lookup returns CDR1 MNHEY and CDR2 SVGAGI. Trimming shortened V by 5 bases and J by 7 bases, and 9 bases separated the two germline ends. There are 13 residues in the CDR3. The CDR3, as DNA: TGTGCCAGCAGTACCACAGGGAATTCACCCCTCCACTTT. Translating it yields CASSTTGNSPLHF.

J is TRBJ1-1 and V is TRBV7-3, with no clear D. Between the trimmed V and J ends, which lost 1 base and 0 bases, there was a span of 9 bases. CDR1 is SGHTA and CDR2 is FQGTGA in the germline V gene. The CDR3 sequence is 15 residues long. Here the CDR3 reads CASSLRQAMNTEAFF. CDR3 bases: TGTGCCAGCAGCTTAAGGCAGGCCATGAACACTGAAGCTTTCTTT.